Described below is a single T cell receptor beta chain sequence and its context. Its antigen remains unknown. Method: immunoSEQ multiplex PCR; TCRdb's copy keeps in-frame clones and lacks some. The data hold roughly 45,000 clones, with 55% to 85% observed a single time. These data are taken from a study of vaccination effects on CD4 cells after COVID-19. The V and J ends lost 5 bases and 4 bases, in that order; junction bases with no gene match: 9. The germline CDR1 and CDR2 sequences are SEHNR and FQNEAQ (reference sequence). This CDR3 is 15 amino acids long. The culture ran for approximately 10 days, and then CD4+ T cells were isolated. Every participant took two doses of the BNT162b2 or mRNA-1273 vaccine. The authors replaced half the medium with IL-2 medium on days 3 and 7.

This chain uses TRBV7-9 with TRBJ2-3; 7 bases map to TRBD1. This specimen was CD4+ T cells from PBMCs cultured without peptide, taken after COVID-19 vaccination. The sequence was obtained from a human donor who received a COVID-19 vaccine. DNA for the CDR3: TGTGCCAGCAGCCCCAGAGGGGGCACCCCAGATACGCAGTATTTT. Translation: CASSPRGGTPDTQYF.